Each of the 2 T cell receptor beta chains below was sequenced from the same sample in a study of CD8+ T cells in alopecia areata. Extraction and reverse transcription of RNA yielded cDNA as the sequencing template. Measured with immunoSEQ multiplex PCR; TCRdb has only the in-frame clones, and not every one. The sample carries 65,000 to 95,000 clones, roughly 51% recorded once. The sample was NKG2D-high CD8+ T cells sorted from blood. These receptors were taken from a human donor with alopecia areata.

V usage is TRBV5-1 and J usage is TRBJ2-7; 7 bases agree with TRBD2. The CDR3 sequence is 15 residues long. Germline CDR1 SGHRS, CDR2 YFSETQ. The junction had 5 bases not matched to a gene; V was cut back by 0 bases and J by 2 bases. The CDR3 DNA follows: TGCGCCAGCAGCTTGGCGTCGGGGGGAGCCTACGAGCAGTACTTC. As protein: CASSLASGGAYEQYF.

This clone was counted a few times. This chain links TRBV29-1 with TRBJ2-1; the D gene is possibly TRBD2 (6 bases). Germline V gene data show CDR1 as SQVTM and CDR2 as ANQGSEA. V was trimmed by 0 bases and J by 6 bases, leaving 12 bases between them. This CDR3 region has 14 residues. The CDR3 nucleotides are TGCAGCGTTGAAGATAGCGGCCCCCTCAATGAGCAGTTCTTC. Its protein product is CSVEDSGPLNEQFF.